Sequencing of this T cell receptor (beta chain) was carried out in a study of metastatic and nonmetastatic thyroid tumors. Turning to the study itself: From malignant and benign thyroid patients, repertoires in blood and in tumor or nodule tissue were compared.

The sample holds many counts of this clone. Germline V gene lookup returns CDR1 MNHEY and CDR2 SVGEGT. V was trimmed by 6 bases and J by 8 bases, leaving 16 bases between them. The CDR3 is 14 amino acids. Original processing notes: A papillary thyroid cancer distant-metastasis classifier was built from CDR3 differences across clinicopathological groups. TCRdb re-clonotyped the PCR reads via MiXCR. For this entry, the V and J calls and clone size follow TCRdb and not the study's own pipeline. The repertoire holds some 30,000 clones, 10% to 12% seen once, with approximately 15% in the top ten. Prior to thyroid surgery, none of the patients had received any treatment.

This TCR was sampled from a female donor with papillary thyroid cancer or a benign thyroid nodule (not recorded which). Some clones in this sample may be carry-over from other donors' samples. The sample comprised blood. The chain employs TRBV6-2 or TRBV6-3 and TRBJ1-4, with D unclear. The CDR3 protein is CASSQRVGKEKLFF. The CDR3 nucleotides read TGTGCCAGCAGCCAAAGGGTGGGAAAGGAAAAACTGTTTTTT.